The sample holds a few counts of the clone carrying this TCR beta chain. Its matching antigen is unknown. This sample is drawn from a study of T cell repertoires in cytomegalovirus infection. TCRdb ran MiXCR on the reads and lists one entry per CDR3 protein. There are about 740,000 distinct CDR3 sequences in the sample; roughly 36% occur only once, and over 15% lies in the top ten. Germline V lookup: CDR1 DFQATT, CDR2 SNEGSKA (reference sequence). With V trimmed by 5 bases and J by 2 bases, 9 bases remained unmatched. This CDR3 comprises 14 residues. Notes on the study in general: CMV-specific TCR beta clonotypes restricted by HLA-C were the ones dominating the ex vivo response.

The genes are TRBV20-1 and TRBJ2-7; 7 bases are shared with TRBD1. The sample here was cultured PBMCs, taken from culture after CMV antigen stimulation. The TCR comes from a human donor in good health (CMV status not recorded). Some clones in this sample may be carry-over from other donors' samples. CDR3 sequence reads: CSADPGQQPYEQYF. In DNA form, the CDR3 reads TGCAGTGCTGATCCGGGACAGCAGCCCTACGAGCAGTACTTC.